Listed below are T cell receptor beta chains from one sample, sequenced in a study of PD-L1 blockade in urothelial cancer. Libraries were prepared by immunoSEQ multiplex PCR; TCRdb keeps only in-frame clonotypes and omits some of them. The sample shows about 48,000 clones, about 90% of them seen only once. This specimen was PBMCs, taken around atezolizumab (anti-PD-L1) treatment. All receptors come from a man aged 55 to 70 with urothelial cancer. Both conserved end residues are part of each CDR3. A D gene is named only where the DNA matches it firmly. For some rows the clone size is stated as once, few or many, or as a class when expanded; others skip it.

clone_size: once
v_call: TRBV6-1
d_call: TRBD2
j_call: TRBJ2-5
cdr3_aa: CASSEWGSGGQETQYF
cdr3_nt: TGTGCCAGCAGTGAATGGGGTAGCGGGGGCCAAGAGACCCAGTACTTC

clone_size: .
v_call: TRBV4-1
d_call: TRBD2
j_call: TRBJ2-5
cdr3_aa: CASSQVGTSGGPVRTQYF
cdr3_nt: TGCGCCAGCAGCCAAGTCGGGACTAGCGGGGGCCCGGTCAGGACCCAGTACTTC

clone_size: .
v_call: TRBV27
d_call: TRBD2
j_call: TRBJ2-5
cdr3_aa: CASSLQRGETQYF
cdr3_nt: TGTGCCAGCAGTTTGCAGCGGGGGGAGACCCAGTACTTC

clone_size: .
v_call: TRBV9
d_call: .
j_call: TRBJ1-1
cdr3_aa: CASSSRSLPNTEAFF
cdr3_nt: TGTGCCAGCAGCTCTCGTAGTCTCCCGAACACTGAAGCTTTCTTT

clone_size: .
v_call: TRBV7-2
d_call: TRBD2
j_call: TRBJ2-2
cdr3_aa: CASSSTSAGTGELFF
cdr3_nt: TGTGCCAGCAGCTCGACTAGCGCGGGGACCGGGGAGCTGTTTTTT

clone_size: .
v_call: TRBV27
d_call: .
j_call: TRBJ2-7
cdr3_aa: CASSSRQVGTYEQYF
cdr3_nt: TGTGCCAGCAGTTCCCGACAGGTAGGAACCTACGAGCAGTACTTC

clone_size: .
v_call: TRBV7-9
d_call: TRBD1
j_call: TRBJ1-1
cdr3_aa: CASSLGTANTEAFF
cdr3_nt: TGTGCCAGCAGCTTGGGGACAGCGAACACTGAAGCTTTCTTT

clone_size: .
v_call: TRBV5-1
d_call: .
j_call: TRBJ2-3
cdr3_aa: CASSGGGYTDTQYF
cdr3_nt: TGCGCCAGCAGCGGGGGGGGCTACACAGATACGCAGTATTTT

clone_size: .
v_call: TRBV5-1
d_call: TRBD1
j_call: TRBJ1-6
cdr3_aa: CASTPRQGNSPLHF
cdr3_nt: TGCGCCAGCACCCCCCGACAGGGGAATTCACCCCTCCACTTT

clone_size: .
v_call: TRBV5-4
d_call: .
j_call: TRBJ2-5
cdr3_aa: CASSLDIGTPQETQYF
cdr3_nt: TGTGCCAGCAGCTTGGATATTGGGACACCCCAAGAGACCCAGTACTTC

clone_size: .
v_call: TRBV27
d_call: .
j_call: TRBJ1-2
cdr3_aa: CASSSHTDTGYTF
cdr3_nt: TGTGCCAGCAGTTCCCACACCGACACGGGCTACACCTTC

clone_size: .
v_call: TRBV4-2
d_call: .
j_call: TRBJ1-4
cdr3_aa: CASSQVSQINEKLFF
cdr3_nt: TGTGCCAGCAGCCAAGTTAGCCAGATTAATGAAAAACTGTTTTTT

clone_size: .
v_call: TRBV5-1
d_call: TRBD1
j_call: TRBJ1-4
cdr3_aa: CASKTGTSNEKLFF
cdr3_nt: TGCGCCAGCAAGACAGGGACCTCTAATGAAAAACTGTTTTTT

clone_size: .
v_call: TRBV28
d_call: TRBD1
j_call: TRBJ1-2
cdr3_aa: CASSLSTGAGVSGYTF
cdr3_nt: TGTGCCAGCAGTTTAAGTACAGGGGCCGGTGTGAGTGGCTACACCTTC

clone_size: .
v_call: TRBV7-2
d_call: TRBD2
j_call: TRBJ2-7
cdr3_aa: CASSVSGAFSYEQYF
cdr3_nt: TGTGCCAGCAGCGTTAGCGGGGCATTCTCCTACGAGCAGTACTTC

clone_size: .
v_call: TRBV15
d_call: TRBD1
j_call: TRBJ2-7
cdr3_aa: CATSRDPGQGYEQYF
cdr3_nt: TGTGCCACCAGCAGGGACCCGGGACAGGGCTACGAGCAGTACTTC

clone_size: .
v_call: TRBV15
d_call: TRBD1
j_call: TRBJ1-6
cdr3_aa: CAARGAGSSYNSPLHF
cdr3_nt: TGTGCCGCCAGGGGGGCAGGAAGCTCCTATAATTCACCCCTCCACTTT

clone_size: .
v_call: TRBV28
d_call: .
j_call: TRBJ2-7
cdr3_aa: CASSPRGRFGSYEQYF
cdr3_nt: TGTGCCAGCAGCCCCAGAGGCCGTTTCGGATCCTACGAGCAGTACTTC

clone_size: .
v_call: TRBV10-2
d_call: .
j_call: TRBJ2-6
cdr3_aa: CASRTGASGANVLTF
cdr3_nt: TGCGCCAGCAGAACAGGAGCCTCTGGGGCCAACGTCCTGACTTTC

clone_size: once
v_call: TRBV7-3
d_call: TRBD1
j_call: TRBJ2-3
cdr3_aa: CASSFDRGTQYF
cdr3_nt: TGTGCCAGCAGCTTCGACAGGGGTACGCAGTATTTT

clone_size: once
v_call: TRBV1
d_call: .
j_call: TRBJ2-3
cdr3_aa: CTSSQAPRGDLGGGAQYF
cdr3_nt: TGCACCAGCAGCCAAGCCCCCAGGGGCGACCTTGGAGGTGGGGCGCAGTATTTT

clone_size: .
v_call: TRBV7-2
d_call: .
j_call: TRBJ1-2
cdr3_aa: CASSLGGAYGYTF
cdr3_nt: TGTGCCAGCAGCTTAGGGGGCGCCTATGGCTACACCTTC

clone_size: .
v_call: TRBV30
d_call: .
j_call: TRBJ1-4
cdr3_aa: CARDVRGGKLFF
cdr3_nt: TGTGCCCGCGATGTTAGGGGGGGAAAACTGTTTTTT

clone_size: .
v_call: TRBV19
d_call: TRBD1
j_call: TRBJ1-1
cdr3_aa: CASSITGGRTEAFF
cdr3_nt: TGTGCCAGTAGTATAACAGGGGGGAGAACTGAAGCTTTCTTT

clone_size: medium-sized
v_call: TRBV28
d_call: .
j_call: TRBJ2-2
cdr3_aa: CASTTIVDYTGELFF
cdr3_nt: TGTGCCAGCACAACGATTGTTGACTATACCGGGGAGCTGTTTTTT

clone_size: .
v_call: TRBV10-3
d_call: .
j_call: TRBJ1-3
cdr3_aa: CAIRGQSGNTIYF
cdr3_nt: TGTGCCATCAGGGGACAATCTGGAAACACCATATATTTT

clone_size: .
v_call: TRBV9
d_call: .
j_call: TRBJ2-6
cdr3_aa: CASSVATGTGANVLTF
cdr3_nt: TGTGCCAGCAGCGTAGCTACAGGGACTGGGGCCAACGTCCTGACTTTC

clone_size: .
v_call: TRBV7-8
d_call: TRBD1
j_call: TRBJ1-1
cdr3_aa: CASSPGGRRTEAFF
cdr3_nt: TGTGCCAGCAGTCCAGGGGGCAGGAGGACTGAAGCTTTCTTT

clone_size: .
v_call: TRBV19
d_call: .
j_call: TRBJ1-3
cdr3_aa: CASSAQVSGNTIYF
cdr3_nt: TGTGCCAGTAGTGCTCAGGTCTCTGGAAACACCATATATTTT

clone_size: .
v_call: TRBV2
d_call: TRBD1
j_call: TRBJ1-5
cdr3_aa: CASRRQGVNNQPQHF
cdr3_nt: TGTGCCAGCAGGAGACAGGGTGTGAACAATCAGCCCCAGCATTTT

clone_size: .
v_call: TRBV7-6
d_call: .
j_call: TRBJ2-1
cdr3_aa: CASSETTGRYNEQFF
cdr3_nt: TGTGCCAGCAGTGAGACGACAGGCCGCTACAATGAGCAGTTCTTC

clone_size: once
v_call: TRBV11-3
d_call: .
j_call: TRBJ1-2
cdr3_aa: CASSLDLNGYTF
cdr3_nt: TGTGCCAGCAGCTTAGACCTAAATGGCTACACCTTC

clone_size: .
v_call: TRBV7-3
d_call: TRBD2
j_call: TRBJ2-3
cdr3_aa: CASSFTSGGALDTQYF
cdr3_nt: TGTGCCAGCAGCTTTACTAGCGGGGGGGCTTTAGATACGCAGTATTTT

clone_size: .
v_call: TRBV19
d_call: TRBD1
j_call: TRBJ1-4
cdr3_aa: CASSARTGVIDEKLFF
cdr3_nt: TGTGCCAGTAGTGCACGGACAGGGGTCATTGATGAAAAACTGTTTTTT

clone_size: .
v_call: TRBV11-3
d_call: .
j_call: TRBJ2-1
cdr3_aa: CASSSDSRSYNEQFF
cdr3_nt: TGTGCCAGCAGCTCTGACAGCAGATCCTACAATGAGCAGTTCTTC

clone_size: .
v_call: TRBV29-1
d_call: TRBD1
j_call: TRBJ2-6
cdr3_aa: CSVGQHTGRANVLTF
cdr3_nt: TGCAGCGTGGGACAGCATACCGGTAGGGCCAACGTCCTGACTTTC

clone_size: .
v_call: TRBV7-6
d_call: .
j_call: TRBJ1-5
cdr3_aa: CASSPGRGSLYSNQPQHF
cdr3_nt: TGTGCCAGCAGCCCCGGGAGGGGGTCACTCTATAGCAATCAGCCCCAGCATTTT

clone_size: .
v_call: TRBV7-8
d_call: .
j_call: TRBJ1-2
cdr3_aa: CASSPGGGLNYGYTF
cdr3_nt: TGTGCCAGCAGCCCCGGGGGGGGGCTTAACTATGGCTACACCTTC

clone_size: .
v_call: TRBV10-1
d_call: TRBD1
j_call: TRBJ2-3
cdr3_aa: CASSEIGQVTDTQYF
cdr3_nt: TGCGCCAGCAGTGAGATCGGACAGGTCACAGATACGCAGTATTTT

clone_size: .
v_call: TRBV30
d_call: .
j_call: TRBJ1-3
cdr3_aa: CAWKFRRTSGNTIYF
cdr3_nt: TGTGCCTGGAAATTCCGGAGGACTTCTGGAAACACCATATATTTT

clone_size: .
v_call: TRBV5-6
d_call: .
j_call: TRBJ2-4
cdr3_aa: CASSPSLKNIQYF
cdr3_nt: TGTGCCAGCAGCCCGAGTCTTAAAAACATTCAGTACTTC

clone_size: .
v_call: TRBV14
d_call: TRBD2
j_call: TRBJ2-3
cdr3_aa: CASNPTSAGTDTQYF
cdr3_nt: TGTGCCAGCAACCCGACTAGCGCGGGCACAGATACGCAGTATTTT

clone_size: .
v_call: TRBV19
d_call: TRBD1
j_call: TRBJ1-1
cdr3_aa: CASSEGAQIHTEAFF
cdr3_nt: TGTGCCAGTTCGGAGGGGGCACAAATCCACACTGAAGCTTTCTTT

clone_size: .
v_call: TRBV7-8
d_call: .
j_call: TRBJ2-6
cdr3_aa: CASRQGQGGSGANVLTF
cdr3_nt: TGTGCCAGCAGACAAGGCCAAGGGGGCTCTGGGGCCAACGTCCTGACTTTC

clone_size: .
v_call: TRBV30
d_call: TRBD1
j_call: TRBJ1-3
cdr3_aa: CAWREVRGPGNTIYF
cdr3_nt: TGTGCCTGGAGGGAGGTGAGGGGGCCTGGAAACACCATATATTTT

clone_size: .
v_call: TRBV7-2
d_call: .
j_call: TRBJ1-5
cdr3_aa: CASSFRTDSNQPQHF
cdr3_nt: TGTGCCAGCAGCTTCCGGACAGATAGCAATCAGCCCCAGCATTTT

clone_size: once
v_call: TRBV7-6
d_call: TRBD1
j_call: TRBJ2-5
cdr3_aa: CASSFRQGETQYF
cdr3_nt: TGTGCCAGCAGCTTCAGACAGGGGGAGACCCAGTACTTC